This entry features one TCR beta chain sequence. Antigen: not known. This record comes from a study of T cell responses to AZD1222 COVID-19 vaccine. Study-wide points: Repertoire sampling was restricted to post-peak T cell response timepoints.

V dropped 3 bases and J dropped 1; count of bases not matched to a gene: 0. The CDR3 totals 14 residues. Germline assignment: CDR1 MGHRA and CDR2 YSYEKL. Assay: immunoSEQ multiplex PCR; the TCRdb copy retains only in-frame clones and omits some. The profile shows approximately 140,000 clones, under 95% of them singletons. The material sequenced was peripheral blood, taken 28 days after the second AZD1222 dose. This chain uses TRBV4-1 with TRBJ2-3, with 8 positions matching TRBD2. This receptor was taken from an adult who received the AZD1222 COVID-19 vaccine. The CDR3 here is CASSQTSGTDTQYF. As DNA, the CDR3 is TGCGCCAGCAGCCAGACTAGCGGCACAGATACGCAGTATTTT.